The present TCR beta chain was sequenced within a study of blood T cell repertoires in COVID-19. Study-wide background: Acute and convalescent COVID-19 specimens originated in the United States, Italy and Spain. PBMCs, B-cell-depleted T cells, or T cells provided the cDNA or gDNA that made up the material.

Methods used by the authors: Reference gene primer amplification in the assay estimated nucleated cell counts. Using immunoSEQ multiplex PCR, the repertoire was profiled, and TCRdb retains in-frame clones only, with some absent. The DNA gave D and trimming, while V, J and clone size come from that table. The data show about 260,000 clones, with about 90% seen just once and roughly 12% held by the top ten. The sequencing sample was made of peripheral blood. The TCR sequence derives from a woman between 25 and 40 years old with COVID-19, enrolled during active disease.

This chain's CDR3 is CASSLGLAGGPDTGELFF. The CDR3 coding sequence is TGCGCCAGCAGCTTGGGACTAGCGGGAGGGCCGGACACCGGGGAGCTGTTTTTT. The chain recombines TRBV5-1 with TRBJ2-2; 14 bases align to TRBD2. This CDR3 is built from 18 residues. The V and J ends lost 0 bases and 3 bases, in that order; junction bases with no gene match: 4. Germline loops: CDR1 SGHRS, CDR2 YFSETQ.